The 28 T cell receptor beta chains below all came from one sample that was sequenced in a study of OX40 agonist ivuxolimab in advanced cancers. The repertoire was sequenced with immunoSEQ multiplex PCR; TCRdb's copy has only in-frame clones and lacks some. Among over 55,000 clones listed, roughly 89% were seen once. Material: CD4+ or CD8+ T cells sorted from blood, obtained in a trial of the OX40 agonist ivuxolimab. The origin of the receptors is an adult with an advanced solid tumor such as melanoma, head and neck, liver or kidney cancer.

The V and J genes are TRBV7-2 and TRBJ2-5; 8 bases match TRBD2. Germline CDR1 reads SGHTA; CDR2 reads FQGNSA. J was trimmed by 4 bases and V by 5 bases; bases with no gene match: 6. This CDR3 has 14 amino acids. CDR3 in amino acids: CASSRHGTRETQYF. DNA of the CDR3: TGTGCCAGCAGCCGCCACGGGACTAGAGAGACCCAGTACTTC.

The J gene is TRBJ1-5, the V gene TRBV2, with D hard to call. The V gene's germline CDR1 is SNHLY and CDR2 FYNNEI. V lost 8 bases, J lost 3 bases, and 8 bases lay in between. CDR3 length equals 12 residues. In DNA, the CDR3 is TGTGCCAGCCGGGCAGACAATCAGCCCCAGCATTTT. This codes for CASRADNQPQHF.

The chain recombines TRBV9 with TRBJ1-3; 7 nucleotides agree with TRBD1. Germline CDR1 reads SGDLS; CDR2 reads YYNGEE. The CDR3 consists of 14 residues. Germline trimming cut 0 bases from V and 6 bases from J; bases unmatched to any gene: 3. For the CDR3, the DNA is TGTGCCAGCAGCGTAGCAGGGGGTGTAAACACCATATATTTT. Translation: CASSVAGGVNTIYF.

The rearrangement joins TRBV28 to TRBJ2-7; 10 nucleotides agree with TRBD2. V lost 7 bases, J lost 5 bases, and 8 bases stayed unmatched. Germline V gene sequence: CDR1 MDHEN, CDR2 SYDVKM. The CDR3 has 14 amino acids. CDR3 DNA: TGTGCCAGCACCCCTAGCGGGAGTCGGAACGAGCAGTACTTC. Its protein is CASTPSGSRNEQYF.

The genes are TRBV7-9 and TRBJ2-5; 9 bases map to TRBD1. The germline CDR1 and CDR2 sequences are SEHNR and FQNEAQ (reference sequence). The trim removed 5 bases at V and 3 bases at J, leaving 4 bases unmatched. The CDR3 contains 14 residues. The CDR3 nucleotides read TGTGCCAGCAGCCCGGGACAGGGAGAAGAGACCCAGTACTTC. Its translation is CASSPGQGEETQYF.

This rearrangement joins TRBV4-1 to TRBJ2-5; no reliable D call. The CDR3 has 14 amino acids. Trimming took 2 bases from V and 5 from J, leaving 12 bases between them. In germline, CDR1 is MGHRA, CDR2 YSYEKL. In DNA, the CDR3 is TGCGCCAGCAGCCAATCTCTGCTTTCGGAGACCCAGTACTTC. It codes for CASSQSLLSETQYF.

This clone was recorded once. CDR3 in amino acids: CATLAFSGRANVLTF. Written as DNA, the CDR3 is TGTGCCACCCTCGCCTTTAGCGGGAGGGCCAACGTCCTGACTTTC. The rearrangement joins TRBV6-5 to TRBJ2-6, with TRBD2 matching 8 bases. The V and J ends lost 10 bases and 5 bases, in that order; junction bases with no gene match: 10. Germline CDR1 reads MNHEY; CDR2 reads SVGAGI. This CDR3 contains 15 residues.

This clone was seen once. The V and J genes are TRBV7-3 and TRBJ2-5; 7 nucleotides align to TRBD1. Trimming at V came to 5 bases and at J to 5 bases, leaving 5 bases not matched to a gene. Germline V gene lookup returns CDR1 SGHTA and CDR2 FQGTGA. There are 13 residues in the CDR3. The CDR3 sequence: CASSPQGSETQYF. Here the CDR3 DNA reads TGTGCCAGCAGCCCACAGGGGTCGGAGACCCAGTACTTC.

The chain employs TRBV30 and TRBJ2-2, with D possibly matching TRBD1 (6 bases). The CDR3 covers 12 residues. V was trimmed by 8 bases and J by 5 bases, leaving 12 bases between them. Germline V gene sequence: CDR1 GTSNPN, CDR2 SVGIG (reference sequence). The chain's CDR3 is CADTGLTGELFF. The CDR3 DNA reads TGTGCCGATACAGGGCTAACCGGGGAGCTGTTTTTT.

This clone was detected a few times. A junction boundary mismatches the germline segment, possibly from a read error. This chain links TRBV30 with TRBJ1-1; D is undetermined. The CDR3 is made up of 12 amino acids. Germline values: CDR1 GTSNPN, CDR2 SVGIG (reference sequence). The CDR3 sequence: CARRTYNTEAFF. The DNA for the CDR3 is TGTGCCCGGAGGACCTATAACACTGAAGCTTTCTTT.

The sample holds one count of this clone. The genes are TRBV30 and TRBJ2-7; D gene ambiguous. CDR1 and CDR2 (germline): GTSNPN, SVGIG (reference sequence). The CDR3 totals 15 residues. The germline V and J ends were trimmed by 2 bases and 3 bases, with 17 bases remaining between them. The chain's CDR3 is CAWSFGRRKGYEQYF. The CDR3 DNA reads TGTGCCTGGAGTTTCGGACGGCGAAAAGGCTACGAGCAGTACTTC.

The chain carries TRBV6-6 and TRBJ2-7, with 8 bases lining up with TRBD1. There are 14 residues in the CDR3. The germline V gene has CDR1 MNHNY and CDR2 SVGAGI (reference sequence). The J segment lost 2 bases and the V segment lost 8 bases, leaving 8 bases of the junction unmatched. The CDR3 loop is CASWGWDRTYEQYF. The DNA for the CDR3 is TGTGCCAGCTGGGGGTGGGACAGGACCTACGAGCAGTACTTC.

This chain uses TRBV28 with TRBJ2-1, with D perhaps matching TRBD2 (6 bases). The CDR3 is 15 residues long. With 6 bases removed from V and 9 bases from J, the gap between germline ends came to 21 bases. Germline loops: CDR1 MDHEN, CDR2 SYDVKM. CDR3 in amino acids: CASSPGLTHLGEQFF. The CDR3 nucleotides read TGTGCCAGCAGCCCCGGACTAACACATCTAGGTGAGCAGTTCTTC.

The chain uses TRBV2 and TRBJ1-3; tentatively, D is TRBD1 (5 bases). Germline V lookup: CDR1 SNHLY, CDR2 FYNNEI. V lost 11 bases and J 9 bases, leaving 14 bases between the germline ends. The length of the CDR3 is 11 residues. The DNA of the CDR3 is TGTGCCCGGTCTGACAGATTCACCATATATTTT. Residues: CARSDRFTIYF.

CDR3 sequence reads: CASSQGQGRDEQFF. DNA of the CDR3: TGCGCCAGCAGCCAAGGACAGGGTCGCGATGAGCAGTTCTTC. The chain links TRBV4-1 to TRBJ2-1; 7 nucleotides agree with TRBD1. J lost 8 bases, V lost 1 base, and 5 bases had no gene match. CDR1 and CDR2 (germline): MGHRA, YSYEKL. The CDR3 length is 14 residues.

This chain uses TRBV19 with TRBJ2-1, with TRBD2 identical over 11 bases. The CDR3 sequence is 16 residues long. Per the germline V gene, CDR1 is LNHDA and CDR2 is SQIVND (reference sequence). V trimming: 5 bases; J trimming: 3 bases; junction bases outside the gene matches: 6. The CDR3 nucleotides are TGTGCCAGTAGTCCGACTAGCGGGAATCGCTACAATGAGCAGTTCTTC. Encoded protein: CASSPTSGNRYNEQFF.

The CDR3 reads CASSLRSNQPQHF. DNA of the CDR3: TGTGCCAGCAGCTTAAGGAGCAATCAGCCCCAGCATTTT. The rearrangement joins TRBV7-8 to TRBJ1-5; unclear D gene. V was shortened by 2 bases and J by 1 base, with 3 bases between the two germline ends. The CDR3 length is 13 residues. Germline CDR1 reads SGHVS; CDR2 reads FQNEAQ.

V usage is TRBV30 and J usage is TRBJ2-7, with 11 bases that match TRBD2. Per germline, CDR1 GTSNPN and CDR2 SVGIG (reference sequence). The CDR3 is 16 residues long. The V gene end was trimmed by 0 bases and the J gene end by 1 base; junction bases not matched to a gene: 5. CDR3 residues: CAWSVRRTSGSYEQYF. Written as DNA, the CDR3 is TGTGCCTGGAGTGTACGTCGGACTAGCGGGTCCTACGAGCAGTACTTC. Complete variable domain (other parts from reference TRBV30 and TRBJ2-7): SQTIHQWPATLVQPVGSPLSLECTVEGTSNPNLYWYRQAAGRGLQLLFYSVGIGQISSEVPQNLSASRPQDRQFILSSKKLLLSDSGFYLCAWSVRRTSGSYEQYFGPGTRLTVT.

V usage is TRBV5-4 and J usage is TRBJ2-7; 11 bases map to TRBD2. CDR1 and CDR2 from the germline V gene are SGHNT and YYREEE (reference sequence). The CDR3 totals 16 residues. The J segment lost 0 bases and the V segment lost 5 bases, leaving 7 bases of the junction unmatched. CDR3 DNA sequence: TGTGCCAGCAGGCCGGGACTAGCGGAAAGCTCCTACGAGCAGTACTTC. It codes for CASRPGLAESSYEQYF. The full variable domain, its missing parts supplied by reference TRBV5-4 and TRBJ2-7, is ETGVTQSPTHLIKTRGQQVTLRCSSQSGHNTVSWYQQALGQGPQFIFQYYREEENGRGNFPPRFSGLQFPNYSSELNVNALELDDSALYLCASRPGLAESSYEQYFGPGTRLTVT.

V is TRBV14 and J is TRBJ2-5; 14 nucleotides match TRBD2. The length of the CDR3 is 21 residues. The V gene's germline CDR1 is SGHDN and CDR2 FVKESK. Unmatched junction bases numbered 17, after V lost 1 base and J lost 4 bases. This chain's CDR3 is CASSQAGTSGSYFPWGETQYF. The CDR3 DNA sequence: TGTGCCAGCAGCCAAGCCGGGACTAGCGGGAGTTATTTTCCTTGGGGAGAGACCCAGTACTTC.

The chain combines TRBV2 with TRBJ2-2; TRBD2 matches 13 bases. Germline CDR1 and CDR2: SNHLY and FYNNEI. Unmatched junction bases numbered 5, after V lost 10 bases and J lost 6 bases. The CDR3 runs to 14 residues. In nucleotides, the CDR3 is TGTGCCACCGAACTAGCGGGAGGGGCCGGGGAGCTGTTTTTT. It encodes CATELAGGAGELFF.

The CDR3 spells CSVVQQGGSRGYTF. The CDR3 nucleotides read TGCAGCGTCGTCCAACAGGGGGGCTCGCGGGGCTACACCTTC. The chain is built from TRBV29-1 and TRBJ1-2; TRBD1 agrees at 8 bases. Per the germline V gene, CDR1 is SQVTM and CDR2 is ANQGSEA. J was trimmed by 8 bases and V by 6 bases; bases with no gene match: 14. This CDR3 region has 14 residues.

The chain carries TRBV7-3 and TRBJ2-3; 16 nucleotides line up with TRBD2. CDR1 is SGHTA, CDR2 FQGTGA, per germline. The CDR3 is 17 residues long. V shed 3 bases and J 4 bases; nucleotides not matched to a gene: 4. This CDR3 is CASSLTGLAGGPDTQYF. The CDR3 DNA sequence: TGTGCCAGCAGCTTGACGGGACTAGCGGGAGGGCCAGATACGCAGTATTTT.

The chain recombines TRBV7-9 with TRBJ2-7; a possible D gene is TRBD2 (6 bases). CDR3 length equals 14 residues. CDR1 SEHNR and CDR2 FQNEAQ come from the germline V gene (reference sequence). Between the trimmed V and J ends, which lost 3 bases and 7 bases, there was a span of 16 bases. CDR3 sequence reads: CASSLVKEAGEQYF. CDR3 nucleotides: TGTGCCAGCAGCTTGGTGAAGGAGGCGGGGGAGCAGTACTTC. Filled out from reference TRBV7-9 and TRBJ2-7, the complete variable domain reads DTGVSQNPRHKITKRGQNVTFRCDPISEHNRLYWYRQTLGQGPEFLTYFQNEAQLEKSRLLSDRFSAERPKGSFSTLEIQRTEQGDSAMYLCASSLVKEAGEQYFGPGTRLTVT.

CDR3 loop: CAAAGGRKTGELFF. The CDR3 coding sequence is TGTGCCGCGGCAGGCGGGAGAAAAACCGGGGAGCTGTTTTTT. The V and J genes are TRBV28 and TRBJ2-2; TRBD2 agrees at 7 bases. CDR3 size: 14 residues. V was pared by 11 bases and J by 5 bases, with 11 bases of the junction left unmatched. Germline V gene lookup returns CDR1 MDHEN and CDR2 SYDVKM.

The chain joins TRBV28 to TRBJ2-2; D perhaps matches TRBD2 (7 bases). This CDR3 is built from 16 residues. Germline V CDR1 and CDR2: MDHEN, SYDVKM. V lost 10 bases, J lost 4 bases, and 22 bases lay in between. The CDR3, as DNA: TGTGCCACCTACCTCCGTAGGGGGGGCATCACCGGGGAGCTGTTTTTT. Its translation is CATYLRRGGITGELFF.

The chain joins TRBV5-1 to TRBJ2-1; D is undetermined. Germline CDR1 SGHRS, CDR2 YFSETQ. V lost 0 bases to trimming and J lost 3 bases, with 10 bases between them. CDR3 length equals 15 residues. CDR3 protein: CASSLEGRNYNEQFF. CDR3 sequence (DNA): TGCGCCAGCAGCTTGGAAGGCAGAAACTACAATGAGCAGTTCTTC.

The table lists this clone with a count of one. The rearrangement joins TRBV7-3 to TRBJ2-1; weak D call: TRBD2 (5 bases). Trimming removed 5 bases from V and 0 bases from J, with 11 bases in between. Looked up from germline, CDR1 is SGHTA and CDR2 is FQGTGA. This CDR3 region has 15 residues. The CDR3 DNA reads as TGTGCCAGCAGCCGTAGCGCTAGCTCCTACAATGAGCAGTTCTTC. The encoded protein is CASSRSASSYNEQFF.